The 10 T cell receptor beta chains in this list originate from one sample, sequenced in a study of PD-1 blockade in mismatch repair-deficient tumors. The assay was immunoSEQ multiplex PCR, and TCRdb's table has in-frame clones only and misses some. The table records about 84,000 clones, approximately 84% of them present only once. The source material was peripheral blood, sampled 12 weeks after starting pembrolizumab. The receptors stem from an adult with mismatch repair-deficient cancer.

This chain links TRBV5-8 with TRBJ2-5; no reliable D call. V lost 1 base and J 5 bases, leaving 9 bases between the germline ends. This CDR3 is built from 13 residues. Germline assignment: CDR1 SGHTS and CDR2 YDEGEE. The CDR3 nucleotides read TGTGCCAGCAGCTTGCTAGGGCTGGAGACCCAGTACTTC. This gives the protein CASSLLGLETQYF.

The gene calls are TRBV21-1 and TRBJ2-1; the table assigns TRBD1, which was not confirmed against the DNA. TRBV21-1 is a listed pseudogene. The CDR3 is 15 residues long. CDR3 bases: TGTGCCAGCAGCCACCGGGACAGGGTATACAATGAGCAGTTCTTC. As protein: CASSHRDRVYNEQFF.

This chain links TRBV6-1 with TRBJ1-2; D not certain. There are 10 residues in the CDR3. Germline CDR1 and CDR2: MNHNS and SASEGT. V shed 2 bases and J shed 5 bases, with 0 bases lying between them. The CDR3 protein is CASSEYGYTF. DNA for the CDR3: TGTGCCAGCAGTGAATATGGCTACACCTTC.

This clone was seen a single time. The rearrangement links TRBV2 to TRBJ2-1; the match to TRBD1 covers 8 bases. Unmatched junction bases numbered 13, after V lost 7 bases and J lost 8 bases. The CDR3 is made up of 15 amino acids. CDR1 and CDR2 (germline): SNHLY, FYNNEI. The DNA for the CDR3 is TGTGCCAGCACCGGACAGGGTGAGGGTACCGATGAGCAGTTCTTC. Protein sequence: CASTGQGEGTDEQFF.

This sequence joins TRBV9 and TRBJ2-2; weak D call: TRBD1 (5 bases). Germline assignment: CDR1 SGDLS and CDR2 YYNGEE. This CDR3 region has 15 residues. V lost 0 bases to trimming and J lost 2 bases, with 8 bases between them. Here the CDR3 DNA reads TGTGCCAGCAGCGTAGCAGGGTCTAACACCGGGGAGCTGTTTTTT. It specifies CASSVAGSNTGELFF. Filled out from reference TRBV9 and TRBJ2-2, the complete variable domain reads DSGVTQTPKHLITATGQRVTLRCSPRSGDLSVYWYQQSLDQGLQFLIQYYNGEERAKGNILERFSAQQFPDLHSELNLSSLELGDSALYFCASSVAGSNTGELFFGEGSRLTVL.

CDR3 amino acids: CSVRDISTDTQYF. Written as DNA, the CDR3 is TGCAGCGTGAGGGACATCAGCACAGATACGCAGTATTTT. This chain uses TRBV29-1 with TRBJ2-3; weak D call: TRBD1 (6 bases). The CDR3 runs 13 residues. Germline V gene sequence: CDR1 SQVTM, CDR2 ANQGSEA. Trimming pared 6 bases from V and 0 bases from J, leaving 10 bases between.

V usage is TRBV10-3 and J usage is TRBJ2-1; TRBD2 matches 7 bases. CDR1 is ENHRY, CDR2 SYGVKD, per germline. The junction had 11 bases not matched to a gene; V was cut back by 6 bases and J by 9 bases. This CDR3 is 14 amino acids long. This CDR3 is CAIRVDGGRVEQFF. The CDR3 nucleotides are TGTGCCATCAGAGTCGACGGCGGGAGAGTTGAGCAGTTCTTC.

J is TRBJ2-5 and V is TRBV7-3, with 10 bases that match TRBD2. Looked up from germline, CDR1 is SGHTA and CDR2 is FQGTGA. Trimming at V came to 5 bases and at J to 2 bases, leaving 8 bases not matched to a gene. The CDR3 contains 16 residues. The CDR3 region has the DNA TGTGCCAGCAGCCCAGGGACTAGCGCAAAACAAGAGACCCAGTACTTC. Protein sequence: CASSPGTSAKQETQYF.

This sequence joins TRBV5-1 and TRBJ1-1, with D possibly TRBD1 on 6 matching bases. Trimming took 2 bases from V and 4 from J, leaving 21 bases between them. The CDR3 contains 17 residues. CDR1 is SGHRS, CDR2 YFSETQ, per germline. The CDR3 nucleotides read TGCGCCAGCAGCTTCGCCGGGACACTCGTGGTAGGCACTGAAGCTTTCTTT. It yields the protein CASSFAGTLVVGTEAFF.

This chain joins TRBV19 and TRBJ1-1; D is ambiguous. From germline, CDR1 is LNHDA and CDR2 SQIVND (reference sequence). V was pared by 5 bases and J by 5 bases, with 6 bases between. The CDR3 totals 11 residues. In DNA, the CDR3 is TGTGCCAGTAGTTGGAGAACTGAAGCTTTCTTT. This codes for CASSWRTEAFF. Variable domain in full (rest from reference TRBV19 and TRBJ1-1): DGGITQSPKYLFRKEGQNVTLSCEQNLNHDAMYWYRQDPGQGLRLIYYSQIVNDFQKGDIAEGYSVSREKKESFPLTVTSAQKNPTAFYLCASSWRTEAFFGQGTRLTVV.